This T cell receptor beta chain was identified in a study of T cells in localized non-small cell lung cancer. The protocol was immunoSEQ multiplex PCR, while the TCRdb copy is restricted to in-frame clones and leaves out a portion. The sample lists tens of thousands of clones, roughly nine tenths occurring once. Trimming took off 3 bases at V and 0 bases at J, with 12 bases between the two ends. In germline, CDR1 is GTSNPN, CDR2 SVGIG (reference sequence). This CDR3 has 15 amino acids. The chain couples TRBV30 to TRBJ2-1; no firm D call. This clonotype was sampled from a man aged 40 to 70 with stage II squamous cell lung carcinoma. The material was PBMCs, obtained before any cancer treatment. Here the CDR3 reads CAWSTVASSYNEQFF. In DNA form, the CDR3 reads TGTGCCTGGAGCACCGTGGCGAGCTCCTACAATGAGCAGTTCTTC.